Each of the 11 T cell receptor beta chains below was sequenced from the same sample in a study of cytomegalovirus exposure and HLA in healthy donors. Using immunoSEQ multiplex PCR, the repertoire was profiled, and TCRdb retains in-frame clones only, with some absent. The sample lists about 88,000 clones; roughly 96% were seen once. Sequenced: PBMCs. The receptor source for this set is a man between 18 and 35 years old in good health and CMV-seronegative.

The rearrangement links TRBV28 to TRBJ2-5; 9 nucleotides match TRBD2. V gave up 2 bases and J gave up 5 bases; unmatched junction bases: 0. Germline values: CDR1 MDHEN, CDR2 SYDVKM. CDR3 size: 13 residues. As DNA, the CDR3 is TGTGCCAGCAGTTTAAGCGGGAGGGAGACCCAGTACTTC. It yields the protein CASSLSGRETQYF.

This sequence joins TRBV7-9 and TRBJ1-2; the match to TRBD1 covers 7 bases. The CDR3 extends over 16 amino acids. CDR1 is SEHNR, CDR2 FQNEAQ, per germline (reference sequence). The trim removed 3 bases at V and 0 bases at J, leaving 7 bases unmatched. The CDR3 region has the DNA TGTGCCAGCAGCTTGTCCGGGACAGACCCTAACTATGGCTACACCTTC. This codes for CASSLSGTDPNYGYTF.

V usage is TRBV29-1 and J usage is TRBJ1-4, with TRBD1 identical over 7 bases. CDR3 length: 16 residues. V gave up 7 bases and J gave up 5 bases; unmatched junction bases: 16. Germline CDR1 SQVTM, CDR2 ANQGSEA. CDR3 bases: TGCAGCGCCAAGACAGGGACACCTACCACAAATGAAAAACTGTTTTTT. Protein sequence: CSAKTGTPTTNEKLFF.

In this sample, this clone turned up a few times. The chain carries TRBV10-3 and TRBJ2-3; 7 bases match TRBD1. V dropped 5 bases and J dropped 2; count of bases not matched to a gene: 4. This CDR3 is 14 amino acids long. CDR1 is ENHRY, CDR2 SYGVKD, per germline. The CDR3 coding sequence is TGTGCCATCAGTCCTGGACAGGACACAGATACGCAGTATTTT. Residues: CAISPGQDTDTQYF.

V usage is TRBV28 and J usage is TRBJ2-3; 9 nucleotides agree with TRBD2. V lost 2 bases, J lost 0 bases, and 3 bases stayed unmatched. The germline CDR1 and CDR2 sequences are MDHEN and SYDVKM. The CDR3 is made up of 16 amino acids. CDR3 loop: CASSLGLASSTDTQYF. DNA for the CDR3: TGTGCCAGCAGTTTAGGACTAGCGTCTAGCACAGATACGCAGTATTTT.

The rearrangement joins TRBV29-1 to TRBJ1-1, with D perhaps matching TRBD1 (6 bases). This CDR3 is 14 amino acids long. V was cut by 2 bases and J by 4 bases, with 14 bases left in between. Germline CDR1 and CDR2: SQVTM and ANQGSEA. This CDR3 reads CSVETAGEGTEAFF. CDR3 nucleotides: TGCAGCGTTGAAACTGCAGGGGAGGGCACTGAAGCTTTCTTT.

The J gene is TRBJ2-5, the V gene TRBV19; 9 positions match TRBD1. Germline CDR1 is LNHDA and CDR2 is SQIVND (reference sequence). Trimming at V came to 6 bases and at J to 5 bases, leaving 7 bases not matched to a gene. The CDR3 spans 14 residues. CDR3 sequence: CASSARDREETQYF. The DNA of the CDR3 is TGTGCCAGTAGCGCCCGGGACAGGGAGGAGACCCAGTACTTC.

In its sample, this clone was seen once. CDR3 sequence reads: CSVEGGAKLTDTQYF. CDR3 sequence (DNA): TGCAGCGTTGAGGGGGGTGCGAAATTGACAGATACGCAGTATTTT. The chain carries TRBV29-1 and TRBJ2-3; tentative D call: TRBD2 (6 bases). CDR1 is SQVTM and CDR2 is ANQGSEA in the germline V gene. Deletions cut 3 bases from V and 3 bases from J, with 16 bases between. This CDR3 is built from 15 residues.

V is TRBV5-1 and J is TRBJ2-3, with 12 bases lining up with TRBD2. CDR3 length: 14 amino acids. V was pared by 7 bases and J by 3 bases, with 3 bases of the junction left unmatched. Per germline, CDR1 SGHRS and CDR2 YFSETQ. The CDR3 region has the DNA TGCGCCAGCTTACTAGCGGGAGGAACAGATACGCAGTATTTT. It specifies CASLLAGGTDTQYF.

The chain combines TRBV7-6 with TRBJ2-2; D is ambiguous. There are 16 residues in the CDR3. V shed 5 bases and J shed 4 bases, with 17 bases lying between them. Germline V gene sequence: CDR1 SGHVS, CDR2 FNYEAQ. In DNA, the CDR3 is TGTGCCAGCAGCCGTTCTAGTACCCTGGCCACCGGGGAGCTGTTTTTT. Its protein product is CASSRSSTLATGELFF.

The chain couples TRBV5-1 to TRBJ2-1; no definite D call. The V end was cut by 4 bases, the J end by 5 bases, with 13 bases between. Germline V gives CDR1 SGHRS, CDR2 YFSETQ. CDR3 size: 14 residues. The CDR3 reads CASSLGSVDNEQFF. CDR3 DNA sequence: TGCGCCAGCAGCCTAGGAAGCGTCGACAATGAGCAGTTCTTC.